This T cell receptor beta chain was retrieved from a study of identifying expanded T cells in peripheral blood. Study-level points and caveats: Across healthy donors, higher total template counts meant significantly greater approximately 2-week count variance. About 1.3 clones differed between technical replicates, versus around 16 and 19 over time.

Germline lookup yields CDR1 KGHSH and CDR2 LQKENI. The V gene end was trimmed by 3 bases and the J gene end by 9 bases; junction bases not matched to a gene: 11. This CDR3 comprises 16 residues. Details on this clone: Its antigen is as yet unknown.

Clones were sequenced by immunoSEQ multiplex PCR, and TCRdb holds only the in-frame ones, with some missing. The sample lists some 93,000 clones; around 90% were seen once. During the collection period, no donor immune events like infections were recorded. This receptor was obtained from a person between 18 and 69 years old in good health. The sequenced sample was blood. The chain joins TRBV18 to TRBJ1-4; 9 bases fit TRBD1. The CDR3 reads CASSPGQGTVRKKLFF. The CDR3 DNA reads as TGTGCCAGCTCACCGGGACAGGGAACAGTCAGGAAAAAACTGTTTTTT. Complete variable domain (other parts from reference TRBV18 and TRBJ1-4): NAGVMQNPRHLVRRRGQEARLRCSPMKGHSHVYWYRQLPEEGLKFMVYLQKENIIDESGMPKERFSAEFPKEGPSILRIQQVVRGDSAAYFCASSPGQGTVRKKLFFGSGTQLSVL.